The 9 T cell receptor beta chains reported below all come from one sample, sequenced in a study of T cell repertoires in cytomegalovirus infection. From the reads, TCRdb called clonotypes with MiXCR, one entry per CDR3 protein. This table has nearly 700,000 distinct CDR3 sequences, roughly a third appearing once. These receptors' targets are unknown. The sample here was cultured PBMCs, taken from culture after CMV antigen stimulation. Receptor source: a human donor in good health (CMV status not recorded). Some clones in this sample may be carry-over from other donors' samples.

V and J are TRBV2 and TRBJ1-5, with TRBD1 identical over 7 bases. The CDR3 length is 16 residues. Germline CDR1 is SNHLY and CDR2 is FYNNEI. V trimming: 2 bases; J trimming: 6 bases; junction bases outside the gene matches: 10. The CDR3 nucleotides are TGTGCCAGCAGTGAACGGGGACAAGGGGGCGCTCAGCCCCAGCATTTT. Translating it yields CASSERGQGGAQPQHF.

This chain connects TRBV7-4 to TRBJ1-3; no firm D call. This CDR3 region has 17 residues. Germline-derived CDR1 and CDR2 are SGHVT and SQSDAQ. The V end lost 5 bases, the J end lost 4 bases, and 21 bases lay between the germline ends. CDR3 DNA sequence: TGTGCCAGCAGCCCGGACCCGCTTCTTTGGACCGGAAACACCATATATTTT. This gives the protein CASSPDPLLWTGNTIYF.

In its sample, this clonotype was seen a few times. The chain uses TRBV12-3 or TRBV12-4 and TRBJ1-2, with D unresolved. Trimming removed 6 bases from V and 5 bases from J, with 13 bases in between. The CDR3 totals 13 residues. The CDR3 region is CASSTTTDYGYTF. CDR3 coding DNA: TGTGCCAGCAGCACAACCACAGATTATGGCTACACCTTC.

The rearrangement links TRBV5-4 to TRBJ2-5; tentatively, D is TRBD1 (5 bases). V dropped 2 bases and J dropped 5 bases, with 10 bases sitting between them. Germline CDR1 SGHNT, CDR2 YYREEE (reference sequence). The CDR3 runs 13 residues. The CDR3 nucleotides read TGTGCCAGCAGCTTCAGGGATTGGGAGACCCAGTACTTC. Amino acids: CASSFRDWETQYF.

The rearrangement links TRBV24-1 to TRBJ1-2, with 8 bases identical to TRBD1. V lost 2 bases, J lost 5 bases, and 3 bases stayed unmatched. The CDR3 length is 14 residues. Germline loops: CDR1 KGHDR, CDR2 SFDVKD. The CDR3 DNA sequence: TGTGCCACCAGTGATTCCGGGACAGGATATGGCTACACCTTC. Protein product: CATSDSGTGYGYTF.

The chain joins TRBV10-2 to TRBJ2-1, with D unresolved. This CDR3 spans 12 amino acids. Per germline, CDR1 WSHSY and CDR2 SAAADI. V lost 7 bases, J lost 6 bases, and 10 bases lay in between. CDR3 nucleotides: TGCGCCAGCAAATCGCGACTCAATGAGCAGTTCTTC. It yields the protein CASKSRLNEQFF.

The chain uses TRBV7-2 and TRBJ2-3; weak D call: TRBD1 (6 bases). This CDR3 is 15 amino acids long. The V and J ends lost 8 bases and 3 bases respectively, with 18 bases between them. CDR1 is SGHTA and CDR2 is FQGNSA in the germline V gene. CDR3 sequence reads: CASGSRGKRTDTQYF. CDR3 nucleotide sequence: TGTGCCAGCGGGTCAAGGGGGAAGAGAACAGATACGCAGTATTTT.

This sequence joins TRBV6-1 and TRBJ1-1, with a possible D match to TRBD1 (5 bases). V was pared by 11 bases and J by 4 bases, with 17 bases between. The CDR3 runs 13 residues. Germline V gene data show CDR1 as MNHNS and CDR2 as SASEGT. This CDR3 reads CALERWQGTEAFF. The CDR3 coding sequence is TGTGCCTTGGAGCGGTGGCAGGGCACTGAAGCTTTCTTT.

CDR3 nucleotide sequence: TGTGCAACGGGGGGAACGGAAGATAGCAATCAGCCCCAGCATTTT. This sequence encodes CATGGTEDSNQPQHF. V is TRBV12-5 and J is TRBJ1-5; possible D gene TRBD1, 5 bases. The V gene's germline CDR1 is LGHNT and CDR2 FRNRAP. The CDR3 length is 15 residues.